This T cell receptor (beta chain) was captured in a study of OX40 agonist ivuxolimab in advanced cancers. Study in general: The group had a mean age of roughly 65 years, ranged from about 20 to 79, and was 80% to 90% male.

Comments on this clone: Its antigen is unknown.

The protocol was immunoSEQ multiplex PCR, while the TCRdb copy is restricted to in-frame clones and leaves out a portion. This table has some 64,000 clones, roughly 81% appearing once. Study results and caveats: Dose levels from 0.1 to 3.0 mg/kg saw CD4+ and CD8+ blood T cells expand clonally by week 6.

Germline V gene lookup returns CDR1 SGHRS and CDR2 YFSETQ. The CDR3 contains 15 residues. The junction had 6 bases not matched to a gene; V was cut back by 2 bases and J by 5 bases. The receptor comes from an adult with an advanced solid tumor such as melanoma, head and neck, liver or kidney cancer. The chain joins TRBV5-1 to TRBJ2-2; 7 nucleotides align to TRBD1. Material: CD4+ or CD8+ T cells sorted from blood, obtained in a trial of the OX40 agonist ivuxolimab. The CDR3 coding sequence is TGCGCCAGCAGCTTACAGGGGTCGAGTACCGGGGAGCTGTTTTTT. Protein sequence: CASSLQGSSTGELFF.